The clone carrying this T cell receptor (beta chain) was detected many times. Its target is unknown. A roughly 10 ml volume of fresh peripheral blood provided the PBMCs. The data were taken from a study of T cells in Graves' hyperthyroidism and ophthalmopathy. Study-wide results and limits: In the blood, most expanded thyroid clonotypes above 0.001 appeared as well.

Regions amplified from RNA transcripts were the TCR beta CDR3 regions. First-round RT-PCR of the TCR CDR3 relied on the HTBI primer set. TCRdb independently ran MiXCR on the multiplex PCR reads; one entry per CDR3 protein. The table has around 440,000 distinct CDR3 sequences, approximately 14% seen once. Germline values: CDR1 SGHNT, CDR2 YYREEE (reference sequence). Deletions cut 2 bases from V and 5 bases from J, with 16 bases between. This CDR3 has 15 residues. The chain links TRBV5-4 to TRBJ2-5; perhaps TRBD2 as D (5 bases). Sequenced: blood. The sequence derives from a woman aged 18-35 years with Graves' hyperthyroidism. The CDR3 nucleotides are TGTGCCAGCAGCTTCCCGGAGGTCCAAACGGAGACCCAGTACTTC. Amino acids: CASSFPEVQTETQYF.